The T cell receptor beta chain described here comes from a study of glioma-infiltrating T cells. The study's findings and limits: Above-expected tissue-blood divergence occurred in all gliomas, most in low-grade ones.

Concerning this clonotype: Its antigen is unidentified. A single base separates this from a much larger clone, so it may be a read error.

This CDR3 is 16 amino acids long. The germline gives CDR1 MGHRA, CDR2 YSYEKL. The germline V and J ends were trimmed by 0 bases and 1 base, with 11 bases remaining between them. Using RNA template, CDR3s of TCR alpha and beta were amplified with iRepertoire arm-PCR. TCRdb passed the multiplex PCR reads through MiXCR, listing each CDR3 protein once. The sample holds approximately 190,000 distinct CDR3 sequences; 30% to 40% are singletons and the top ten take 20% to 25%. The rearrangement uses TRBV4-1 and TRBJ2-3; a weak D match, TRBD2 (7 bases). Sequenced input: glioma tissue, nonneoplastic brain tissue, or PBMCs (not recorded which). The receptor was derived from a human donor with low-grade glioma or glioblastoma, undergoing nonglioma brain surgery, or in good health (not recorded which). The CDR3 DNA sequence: TGCGCCAGCAGCCAAGATAGGGGGGGATGCACAGATACGCAGTATTTT. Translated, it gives CASSQDRGGCTDTQYF.